Listed here are 32 T cell receptor beta chains from one sample, sequenced in a study of Graves' ophthalmopathy and Graves' hyperthyroidism. Scientists amplified the TCR beta CDR3 regions from RNA transcripts. Amplification began with first-round RT-PCR using HTBI primers, then second-round multiplex PCR was performed. TCRdb reprocessed the multiplex PCR reads via MiXCR and lists one record per CDR3 protein. The sample carries 300,000 to 350,000 distinct CDR3 sequences, roughly a sixth recorded once. Sequencing was performed on peripheral blood. Receptors originate from an adult man with Graves' ophthalmopathy.

This clonotype was counted ten times or more. The chain recombines TRBV4-1 with TRBJ2-5; D ambiguous. This CDR3 region has 13 residues. Germline CDR1 reads MGHRA; CDR2 reads YSYEKL. Trimming took off 1 base at V and 4 bases at J, with 7 bases between the two ends. The CDR3 DNA follows: TGCGCCAGCAGCCAAGGTGTGTCAGAGACCCAGTACTTC. Protein: CASSQGVSETQYF.

Concerning this clonotype: Just one base apart from a much larger clone, this may be a read error. The CDR3 carries no conserved terminal phenylalanine or tryptophan, so it likely arises from a read error. The V call is TRBV11-2, the J call TRBJ2-2; D may correspond to TRBD1 or TRBD2 (5 bases each). Germline CDR1 reads SGHAT; CDR2 reads FQNNGV. The ends were cut back, 5 bases at V and 0 bases at J, with 13 bases in the middle. The CDR3 totals 16 residues. The CDR3 bases are TGTGCCAGCAGCCCACAAGTGGGGGCGAACACCGGGGAGCTGTTTTTG. This translates into CASSPQVGANTGELFL.

Many counts were recorded for this clonotype. The V call is TRBV4-1, the J call TRBJ2-5; D is unresolved. Trimming pared 3 bases from V and 4 bases from J, leaving 9 bases between. Per germline, CDR1 MGHRA and CDR2 YSYEKL. The CDR3 covers 13 residues. In DNA form, the CDR3 reads TGCGCCAGCAGCCAGGCCCGCCTAGAGACCCAGTACTTC. Amino acids: CASSQARLETQYF.

This clonotype was seen at least ten times. This sequence joins TRBV2 and TRBJ1-1; the D gene is possibly TRBD1 (6 bases). CDR1 is SNHLY, CDR2 FYNNEI, per germline. The V gene lost 6 bases and the J gene lost 0 bases, with 11 bases spanning the gap. The CDR3 sequence is 14 residues long. In DNA form, the CDR3 reads TGTGCCAGCAGCGCACAGGGCCTGAACACTGAAGCTTTCTTT. Translated: CASSAQGLNTEAFF. The full variable domain, rest sourced from reference TRBV2 and TRBJ1-1, is EPEVTQTPSHQVTQMGQEVILRCVPISNHLYFYWYRQILGQKVEFLVSFYNNEISEKSEIFDDQFSVERPDGSNFTLKIRSTKLEDSAMYFCASSAQGLNTEAFFGQGTRLTVV.

This clonotype was seen at least ten times. V is TRBV6-5 and J is TRBJ1-1; the D is unclear. CDR1 is MNHEY and CDR2 is SVGAGI in the germline V gene. V lost 0 bases, J lost 1 base, and 9 bases lay in between. The CDR3 runs to 15 residues. The CDR3 bases are TGTGCCAGCAGTTACTCGGCGGATGGGAACACTGAAGCTTTCTTT. Its translation: CASSYSADGNTEAFF.

In its sample, this clonotype was seen many times. The genes are TRBV6-5 and TRBJ1-2, with TRBD1 matching over 8 bases. V was clipped by 6 bases and J by 0 bases; unmatched bases: 6. CDR1 MNHEY and CDR2 SVGAGI come from the germline V gene. The CDR3 totals 15 residues. The CDR3 is CASSHSRGPNYGYTF. The DNA of the CDR3 is TGTGCCAGCAGCCACTCCAGGGGGCCTAACTATGGCTACACCTTC.

This clonotype showed up many times. The genes are TRBV6-2 or TRBV6-3 and TRBJ2-5; D not resolved. The CDR3 contains 14 residues. The V end lost 7 bases, the J end lost 4 bases, and 16 bases lay between the germline ends. CDR1 and CDR2 (germline): MNHEY, SVGEGT. DNA of the CDR3: TGTGCCAGCAACCGGGCCTTAGCAGCAGAGACCCAGTACTTC. This encodes CASNRALAAETQYF.

This clonotype was observed many times. V and J are TRBV12-3 or TRBV12-4 and TRBJ2-3; the match to TRBD2 covers 7 bases. The length of the CDR3 is 15 residues. V lost 4 bases and J lost 0; bases outside the gene matches: 4. The CDR3 DNA reads TGTGCCAGCAGTTCTTGGCGGGAGAGCACAGATACGCAGTATTTT. Protein: CASSSWRESTDTQYF.

V usage is TRBV30 and J usage is TRBJ2-7; D call uncertain. CDR3 length: 11 amino acids. Germline assignment: CDR1 GTSNPN and CDR2 SVGIG (reference sequence). Trimming pared 4 bases from V and 5 bases from J, leaving 9 bases between. The CDR3 reads CAWKLRHEQYF. The CDR3, as DNA: TGTGCCTGGAAGCTGCGGCACGAGCAGTACTTC. Supplemented by reference TRBV30 and TRBJ2-7, the full variable domain reads SQTIHQWPATLVQPVGSPLSLECTVEGTSNPNLYWYRQAAGRGLQLLFYSVGIGQISSEVPQNLSASRPQDRQFILSSKKLLLSDSGFYLCAWKLRHEQYFGPGTRLTVT.

At least ten counts were recorded for this clonotype. The chain recombines TRBV6-2 or TRBV6-3 with TRBJ2-2; TRBD1 might be the D (6 bases). The CDR3 consists of 18 residues. CDR1 MNHEY and CDR2 SVGEGT come from the germline V gene. V shed 0 bases and J shed 0 bases, with 14 bases lying between them. Here the CDR3 DNA reads TGTGCCAGCAGTTACTCTAATCCCAGACAGGCGAACACCGGGGAGCTGTTTTTT. Encoded protein: CASSYSNPRQANTGELFF.

This clonotype was picked up many times. This chain joins TRBV20-1 and TRBJ2-7, with 10 bases that match TRBD2. The trim removed 0 bases at V and 7 bases at J, leaving 9 bases unmatched. The CDR3 loop spans 15 amino acids. Germline V lookup: CDR1 DFQATT, CDR2 SNEGSKA (reference sequence). CDR3 in amino acids: CSARDFGSGGWEQYF. The CDR3 DNA reads TGCAGTGCTAGAGATTTCGGTAGCGGGGGGTGGGAGCAGTACTTC.

The chain combines TRBV20-1 with TRBJ1-5; maybe TRBD1 (5 bases). Germline CDR1 is DFQATT and CDR2 is SNEGSKA (reference sequence). Deletions cut 3 bases from V and 6 bases from J, with 15 bases between. The CDR3 is 14 residues long. The CDR3 is CSARPGSGLQPQHF. CDR3 in DNA: TGCAGTGCTAGGCCAGGCTCAGGGCTTCAGCCCCAGCATTTT.

Points on this clonotype: This may stem from a read error, because a much larger clone lies one nucleotide away. CDR3 sequence reads: CVSSLLGESSYEQYF. In nucleotides, the CDR3 is TGTGTCAGCAGCCTCCTAGGGGAGAGCTCCTACGAGCAGTACTTC. This rearrangement joins TRBV7-9 to TRBJ2-7; D may correspond to TRBD1 or TRBD2 (5 bases each). The CDR3 sequence is 15 residues long. Germline V gene data show CDR1 as SEHNR and CDR2 as FQNEAQ (reference sequence).

This chain links TRBV11-2 with TRBJ1-1, with 8 bases that match TRBD1. The V and J ends lost 1 base and 12 bases, in that order; junction bases with no gene match: 4. In germline, CDR1 is SGHAT, CDR2 FQNNGV. The CDR3 sequence is 12 residues long. DNA for the CDR3: TGTGCCAGCAGCTTAGGAACAGGGGGTCCTTTCTTT. It is translated as CASSLGTGGPFF.

V and J are TRBV27 and TRBJ2-2, with 9 bases matching TRBD2. In germline, CDR1 is MNHEY, CDR2 SMNVEV (reference sequence). V lost 5 bases and J lost 5; bases outside the gene matches: 3. The CDR3 has 14 amino acids. CDR3 in DNA: TGTGCCAGCAGTCGGACTAGCGAGACCGGGGAGCTGTTTTTT. This gives the protein CASSRTSETGELFF.

A few counts support this clonotype. The V gene is TRBV30, the J gene TRBJ2-3; 11 nucleotides match TRBD2. The CDR3 loop spans 16 amino acids. Germline lookup yields CDR1 GTSNPN and CDR2 SVGIG (reference sequence). V was pared by 2 bases and J by 2 bases, with 6 bases of the junction left unmatched. CDR3 sequence: CAWSPGLADSTDTQYF. In nucleotides, the CDR3 is TGTGCCTGGAGTCCGGGACTAGCGGACTCCACAGATACGCAGTATTTT.

In this sample, this clonotype turned up many times. This chain connects TRBV19 to TRBJ1-1; D gene uncertain. From germline, CDR1 is LNHDA and CDR2 SQIVND (reference sequence). V was cut by 3 bases and J by 2 bases, with 16 bases left in between. This CDR3 comprises 16 residues. The CDR3 DNA is TGTGCCAGTAGTATCGGAGGTGTCGGCAAAAACACTGAAGCTTTCTTT. This sequence encodes CASSIGGVGKNTEAFF.

This clonotype came up many times. This sequence joins TRBV6-5 and TRBJ1-1; the D gene is possibly TRBD1 (5 bases). Trimming took off 0 bases at V and 7 bases at J, with 15 bases between the two ends. The CDR3 covers 15 residues. CDR1 and CDR2 (germline): MNHEY, SVGAGI. CDR3 DNA: TGTGCCAGCAGTTACTCGTTTTCAGGGATCCTTGAAGCTTTCTTT. Protein sequence: CASSYSFSGILEAFF.

With regard to this clonotype: One end of the junction fails to match germline, which may point to a read error. The chain carries TRBV29-1 and TRBJ1-2; 9 bases fit TRBD1. The CDR3 is made up of 15 amino acids. Germline CDR1 SQVTM, CDR2 ANQGSEA. Here the CDR3 reads CIVEDLDRGFDGYTF. The CDR3 DNA sequence: TGCATCGTTGAAGATCTAGACAGGGGGTTTGATGGCTACACCTTC.

This clonotype occurred many times. The chain recombines TRBV5-1 with TRBJ1-6, with D hard to call. V was shortened by 7 bases and J by 3 bases, with 14 bases between the two germline ends. CDR1 and CDR2 (germline): SGHRS, YFSETQ. CDR3 length equals 15 residues. DNA of the CDR3: TGCGCCAGCTCTATCGACAACATCTATAATTCACCCCTCCACTTT. It encodes CASSIDNIYNSPLHF. The entire variable domain, with the rest obtained from reference TRBV5-1 and TRBJ1-6, is as follows: KAGVTQTPRYLIKTRGQQVTLSCSPISGHRSVSWYQQTPGQGLQFLFEYFSETQRNKGNFPGRFSGRQFSNSRSEMNVSTLELGDSALYLCASSIDNIYNSPLHFGNGTRLTVT.

Ten or more counts support this clonotype. CDR3 amino acids: CASSSGTELPNQPQHF. Written as DNA, the CDR3 is TGTGCCAGTAGTAGCGGGACGGAGCTTCCCAATCAGCCCCAGCATTTT. The chain combines TRBV19 with TRBJ1-5; the D gene is possibly TRBD1 (5 bases). The CDR3 loop spans 16 amino acids. From germline, CDR1 is LNHDA and CDR2 SQIVND (reference sequence). V lost 4 bases to trimming and J lost 3 bases, with 16 bases between them.

Ten or more counts support this clonotype. This chain joins TRBV11-3 and TRBJ2-2, with 7 bases identical to TRBD1. V trimming: 5 bases; J trimming: 0 bases; junction bases outside the gene matches: 3. In germline, CDR1 is SGHNT, CDR2 YENEEA. This CDR3 region has 15 residues. The CDR3 loop is CASSIDRANTGELFF. CDR3 DNA: TGTGCCAGCAGCATCGACAGGGCGAACACCGGGGAGCTGTTTTTT.

Ten or more counts support this clonotype. The V gene is TRBV7-9, the J gene TRBJ2-7; 9 nucleotides align to TRBD2. Germline V gene lookup returns CDR1 SEHNR and CDR2 FQNEAQ (reference sequence). The CDR3 has 15 amino acids. V shed 4 bases, J shed 5 bases, and the junction held 9 bases outside the gene matches. In nucleotides, the CDR3 is TGTGCCAGCAGCTCACCGGGACTAGCTTTCAACGAGCAGTACTTC. Translating gives CASSSPGLAFNEQYF.

The V and J genes are TRBV18 and TRBJ1-2, with 9 bases aligning to TRBD1. Looked up from germline, CDR1 is KGHSH and CDR2 is LQKENI. The V segment lost 0 bases and the J segment 8 bases; nucleotides outside the gene matches: 10. This CDR3 contains 16 residues. The CDR3 region is CASSPPGQGTKSGYTF. The CDR3 DNA follows: TGTGCCAGCTCACCACCGGGACAGGGAACGAAGTCGGGCTACACCTTC.

In this sample, this clonotype turned up many times. The gene calls are TRBV6-2 or TRBV6-3 and TRBJ2-3; 10 positions match TRBD2. The V and J ends lost 2 bases and 5 bases, in that order; junction bases with no gene match: 13. Germline CDR1 reads MNHEY; CDR2 reads SVGEGT. The CDR3 runs to 18 residues. The CDR3 DNA reads TGTGCCAGCAGTTACAGTACTAGCGGGGCCTTCGACCGAGATACGCAGTATTTT. Translated: CASSYSTSGAFDRDTQYF.

This clonotype was recorded at least ten times. The V and J genes are TRBV30 and TRBJ1-6; D remains ambiguous. The CDR3 sequence is 12 residues long. The ends were cut back, 0 bases at V and 15 bases at J, with 12 bases in the middle. Germline V gives CDR1 GTSNPN, CDR2 SVGIG (reference sequence). The CDR3 DNA reads TGTGCCTGGAGTGTTGGTCAACCAATCCTCCACTTT. Translated: CAWSVGQPILHF.

The chain uses TRBV3-1 and TRBJ2-2; tentative D call: TRBD1 (5 bases). Per the germline V gene, CDR1 is LGHDT and CDR2 is YNNKEL (reference sequence). Trimming removed 3 bases from V and 5 bases from J, with 13 bases in between. The CDR3 consists of 15 residues. The CDR3: CASSQTDPRTGELFF. The CDR3, as DNA: TGTGCCAGCAGCCAGACAGACCCGAGGACCGGGGAGCTGTTTTTT.

This clonotype was recorded many times. V usage is TRBV7-9 and J usage is TRBJ2-5, with D unclear. Trimming took 5 bases from V and 8 from J, leaving 9 bases between them. CDR3 length equals 11 residues. Per the germline V gene, CDR1 is SEHNR and CDR2 is FQNEAQ (reference sequence). The CDR3 loop reads CASSPDSTQYF. In DNA, the CDR3 is TGTGCCAGCAGCCCAGACTCTACCCAGTACTTC.

This clonotype was found many times. V and J are TRBV6-1 and TRBJ1-5; 8 bases are shared with TRBD1. V lost 6 bases and J lost 0; bases outside the gene matches: 4. The CDR3 runs to 15 residues. Germline assignment: CDR1 MNHNS and CDR2 SASEGT. The CDR3 protein is CASSGTGTSNQPQHF. The CDR3 bases are TGTGCCAGCAGCGGGACAGGCACTAGCAATCAGCCCCAGCATTTT.

In this sample, this clonotype turned up many times. CDR3 sequence reads: CASSQDLGQYGYTF. The DNA for the CDR3 is TGCGCCAGCAGCCAAGATTTGGGACAGTATGGCTACACCTTC. The chain recombines TRBV4-1 with TRBJ1-2; 7 bases map to TRBD1. This CDR3 comprises 14 residues. Losses at the gene ends were 0 bases for V and 5 bases for J; bases not matched to a gene: 3. Germline CDR1 is MGHRA and CDR2 is YSYEKL.

This clonotype was recorded many times. This chain links TRBV29-1 with TRBJ1-2; D ambiguous. Trimming took off 4 bases at V and 5 bases at J, with 5 bases between the two ends. Germline V CDR1 and CDR2: SQVTM, ANQGSEA. The CDR3 extends over 10 amino acids. CDR3 in amino acids: CSVGEYGYTF. DNA of the CDR3: TGCAGCGTTGGAGAGTATGGCTACACCTTC.

This clonotype came up many times. The V gene is TRBV9, the J gene TRBJ1-2, with D unresolved. This CDR3 comprises 15 residues. CDR1 and CDR2 from the germline V gene are SGDLS and YYNGEE. V was cut by 3 bases and J by 0 bases, with 12 bases left in between. The CDR3 reads CASSGQTHTNYGYTF. The CDR3 region has the DNA TGTGCCAGCAGCGGACAAACCCACACTAACTATGGCTACACCTTC.